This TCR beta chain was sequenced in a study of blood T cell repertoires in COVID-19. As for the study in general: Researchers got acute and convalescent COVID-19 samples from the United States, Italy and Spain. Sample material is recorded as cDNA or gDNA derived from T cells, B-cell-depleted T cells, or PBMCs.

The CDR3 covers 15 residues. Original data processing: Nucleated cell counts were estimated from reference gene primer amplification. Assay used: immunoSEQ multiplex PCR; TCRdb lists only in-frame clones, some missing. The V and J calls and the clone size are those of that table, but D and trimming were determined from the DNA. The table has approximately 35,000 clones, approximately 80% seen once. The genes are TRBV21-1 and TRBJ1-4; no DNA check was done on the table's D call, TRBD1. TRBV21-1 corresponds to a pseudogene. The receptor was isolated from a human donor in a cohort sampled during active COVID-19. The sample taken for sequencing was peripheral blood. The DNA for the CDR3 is TGTGCCAGCAGCAAAGGTAACAGGGGAAATGAAAAACTGTTTTTT. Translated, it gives CASSKGNRGNEKLFF.